The clone carrying this T cell receptor beta chain was recorded a few times. The antigen remains unidentified. The data derive from a study of T cells in localized non-small cell lung cancer. This CDR3 contains 15 residues. Clones were read by immunoSEQ multiplex PCR, and TCRdb kept only the in-frame ones, dropping some. The data show over a thousand clones, with over 15% seen just once and 15% to 20% held by the top ten. Notes on the study in general: Analysis by sequencing included only one tumor region, so heterogeneity remains possible. Among the tissues sampled, uninvolved adjacent lung had the highest T cell clonality, above tumor. Longer overall survival was associated with a higher density of T cells in the blood.

V gene TRBV1 combines with J gene TRBJ2-1; the table calls TRBD2, which could not be checked here. TRBV1 is a documented pseudogene. The specimen comprised normal lung tissue next to the tumor, sampled before any cancer treatment. The clonotype was recovered from an older female donor with stage I lung adenocarcinoma. The CDR3: CASSQVEAPGYEQFF. CDR3 bases: TGCGCCAGCAGCCAAGTGGAGGCCCCCGGCTATGAGCAGTTCTTC.